This TCR beta chain comes out of a study of cytomegalovirus exposure and HLA in healthy donors. Study-level information: Prior work identified 100 million to 130 million unique TCR beta sequences in some 180 million T cells.

Study-wide points: Sequencing depth across donors, presence/absence analyses assumed, was roughly uniform. Among TCR beta chains of equal frequency, HLA-associated ones were more clonally expanded in a later analysis. Among TCR beta chains, those listed as cytomegalovirus-associated numbered about 160.

60 Vbeta and 13 Jbeta primers were used in PCR. Generated by immunoSEQ multiplex PCR, the TCRdb table keeps only in-frame clones and is missing some. This sample yields under 150,000 clones, of which 80% are seen a single time; just over 1% belongs to the top ten. This CDR3 contains 15 residues. Germline V lookup: CDR1 SEHNR, CDR2 FQNEAQ (reference sequence). With 5 bases removed from V and 4 bases from J, the gap between germline ends came to 17 bases. As for this clone: What it recognizes is unknown.

The receptor was isolated from a human donor in good health. Sequencing was carried out using PBMCs. J is TRBJ2-5 and V is TRBV7-9; TRBD2 is a possible D gene (6 bases). CDR3 sequence reads: CASSLVRQGGETQYF. For the CDR3, the DNA is TGTGCCAGCAGCCTGGTACGGCAGGGAGGAGAGACCCAGTACTTC.